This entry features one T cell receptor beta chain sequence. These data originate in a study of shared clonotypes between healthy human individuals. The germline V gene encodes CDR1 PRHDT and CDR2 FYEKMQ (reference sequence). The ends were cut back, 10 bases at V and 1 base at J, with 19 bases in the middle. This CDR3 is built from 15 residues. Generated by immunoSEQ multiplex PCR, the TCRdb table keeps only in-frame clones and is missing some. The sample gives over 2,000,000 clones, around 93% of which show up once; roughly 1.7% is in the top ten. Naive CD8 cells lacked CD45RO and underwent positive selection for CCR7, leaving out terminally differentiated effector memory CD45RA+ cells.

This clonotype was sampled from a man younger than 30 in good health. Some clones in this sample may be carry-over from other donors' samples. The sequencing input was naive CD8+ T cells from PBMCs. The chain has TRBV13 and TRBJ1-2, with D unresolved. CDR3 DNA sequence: TGTGCCACCCAAATCGGACTACGGAATAACTATGGCTACACCTTC. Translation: CATQIGLRNNYGYTF.